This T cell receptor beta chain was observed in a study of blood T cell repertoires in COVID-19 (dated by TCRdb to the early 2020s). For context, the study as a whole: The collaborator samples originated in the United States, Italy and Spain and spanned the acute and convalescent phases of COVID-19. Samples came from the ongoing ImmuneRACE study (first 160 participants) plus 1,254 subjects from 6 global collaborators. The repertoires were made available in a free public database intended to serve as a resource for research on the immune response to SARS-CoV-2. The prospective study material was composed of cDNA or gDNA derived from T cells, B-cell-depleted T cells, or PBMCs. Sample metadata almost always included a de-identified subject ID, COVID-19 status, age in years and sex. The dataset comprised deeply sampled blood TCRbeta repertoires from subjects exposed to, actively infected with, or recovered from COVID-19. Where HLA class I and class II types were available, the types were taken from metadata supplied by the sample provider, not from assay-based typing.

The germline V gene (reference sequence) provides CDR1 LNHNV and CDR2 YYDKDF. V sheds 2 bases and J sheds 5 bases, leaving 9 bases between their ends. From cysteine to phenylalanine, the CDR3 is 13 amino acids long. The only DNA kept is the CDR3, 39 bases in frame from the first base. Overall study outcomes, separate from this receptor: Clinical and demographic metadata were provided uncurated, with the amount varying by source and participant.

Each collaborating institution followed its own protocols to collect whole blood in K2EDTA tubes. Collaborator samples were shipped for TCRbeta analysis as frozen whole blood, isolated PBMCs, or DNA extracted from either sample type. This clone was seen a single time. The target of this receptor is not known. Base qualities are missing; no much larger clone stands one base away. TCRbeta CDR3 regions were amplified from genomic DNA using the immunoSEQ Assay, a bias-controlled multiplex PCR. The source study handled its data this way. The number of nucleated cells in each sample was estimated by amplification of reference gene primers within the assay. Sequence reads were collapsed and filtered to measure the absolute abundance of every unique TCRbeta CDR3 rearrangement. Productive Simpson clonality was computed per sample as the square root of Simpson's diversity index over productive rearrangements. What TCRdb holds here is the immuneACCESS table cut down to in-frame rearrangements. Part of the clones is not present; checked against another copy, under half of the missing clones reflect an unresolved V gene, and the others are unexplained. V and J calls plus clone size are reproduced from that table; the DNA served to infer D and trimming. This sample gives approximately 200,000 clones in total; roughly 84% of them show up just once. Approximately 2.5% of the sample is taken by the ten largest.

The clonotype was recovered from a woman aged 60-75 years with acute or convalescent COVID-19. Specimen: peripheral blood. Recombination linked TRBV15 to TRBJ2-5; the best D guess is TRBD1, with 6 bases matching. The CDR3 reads CATSRLDRETQYF. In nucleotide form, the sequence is TGTGCCACCAGCAGATTAGACAGGGAGACCCAGTACTTC.